The 13 T cell receptor beta chains presented below share a single source sample, sequenced in a study of T cell changes during pregnancy in multiple sclerosis. Data came from immunoSEQ multiplex PCR; TCRdb stores just in-frame clones and leaves some out. Of approximately 71,000 clones listed, over 85% are singletons. Material: peripheral blood, obtained in the third trimester of pregnancy. Receptor source: a female donor with multiple sclerosis, enrolled in a pregnancy study.

The chain couples TRBV12-5 to TRBJ1-4; tentative D call: TRBD1 (5 bases). V was pared by 3 bases and J by 8 bases, with 16 bases between. CDR1 is LGHNT, CDR2 FRNRAP, per germline. The length of the CDR3 is 15 residues. CDR3 sequence reads: CASGFTDPGREKLFF. The CDR3 nucleotides are TGTGCTAGTGGTTTCACGGATCCAGGGCGGGAAAAACTGTTTTTT.

The rearrangement joins TRBV19 to TRBJ2-4; tentative D call: TRBD2 (6 bases). There are 15 residues in the CDR3. Germline V gene data show CDR1 as LNHDA and CDR2 as SQIVND (reference sequence). V was trimmed by 5 bases and J by 7 bases, leaving 18 bases between them. For the CDR3, the DNA is TGTGCCAGTAGTGGAGGGACCCAATTGTGGAACATTCAGTACTTC. This sequence encodes CASSGGTQLWNIQYF.

The J gene is TRBJ2-5, the V gene TRBV5-1; perhaps TRBD1 as D (6 bases). CDR3 length: 14 amino acids. V gave up 2 bases and J gave up 5 bases, with 13 bases separating them. Germline V gene sequence: CDR1 SGHRS, CDR2 YFSETQ. CDR3 coding DNA: TGCGCCAGCAGCTTCGGGACATCGGGGGAGACCCAGTACTTC. Its translation: CASSFGTSGETQYF.

The genes are TRBV7-2 and TRBJ1-5, with a weak D call TRBD1 (5 bases). This CDR3 is 14 amino acids long. V lost 4 bases and J 6 bases, leaving 13 bases between the germline ends. CDR1 and CDR2 (germline): SGHTA, FQGNSA. The DNA of the CDR3 is TGTGCCAGCAGCTCGGGGAGGGACGGTCAGCCCCAGCATTTT. Its protein product is CASSSGRDGQPQHF.

The chain recombines TRBV28 with TRBJ2-7; D is possibly TRBD2 (7 bases). Germline V gene data show CDR1 as MDHEN and CDR2 as SYDVKM. V lost 3 bases and J 1 base, leaving 19 bases between the germline ends. This CDR3 has 17 amino acids. The CDR3 region is CASSLTGEGHRSYEQYF. The CDR3 DNA sequence: TGTGCCAGCAGTTTGACCGGGGAGGGACACCGATCCTACGAGCAGTACTTC. Complete variable domain (other parts from reference TRBV28 and TRBJ2-7): DVKVTQSSRYLVKRTGEKVFLECVQDMDHENMFWYRQDPGLGLRLIYFSYDVKMKEKGDIPEGYSVSREKKERFSLILESASTNQTSMYLCASSLTGEGHRSYEQYFGPGTRLTVT.

This chain connects TRBV15 to TRBJ2-7; the match to TRBD2 covers 9 bases. CDR1 and CDR2 from the germline V gene are LNHNV and YYDKDF (reference sequence). This CDR3 is 16 amino acids long. Trimming cost V 0 bases and J 2 bases; bases outside gene matches: 5. CDR3 nucleotide sequence: TGTGCCACCAGCAGAGATCAGACTAGCGGTACCTACGAGCAGTACTTC. Translating it yields CATSRDQTSGTYEQYF.

This chain links TRBV27 with TRBJ2-7; 15 nucleotides align to TRBD2. The ends lost 8 bases at V and 10 bases at J; junction bases unmatched: 6. The CDR3 has 13 residues. The germline V gene encodes CDR1 MNHEY and CDR2 SMNVEV (reference sequence). The CDR3, as DNA: TGTGCCAGCTCCGGACTAGCGGGAGGGCCCCAGTACTTC. This gives the protein CASSGLAGGPQYF.

The chain links TRBV4-1 to TRBJ1-4, with TRBD1 matching over 8 bases. Germline V gene lookup returns CDR1 MGHRA and CDR2 YSYEKL. The CDR3 consists of 16 residues. The ends lost 4 bases at V and 6 bases at J; junction bases unmatched: 10. CDR3 region: CASSPTPTGEHEKLFF. The CDR3 DNA is TGCGCCAGCAGCCCGACGCCGACAGGGGAGCATGAAAAACTGTTTTTT.

This rearrangement joins TRBV6-1 to TRBJ1-5, with TRBD1 matching 7 bases. V dropped 1 base and J dropped 2; count of bases not matched to a gene: 5. The length of the CDR3 is 16 residues. The germline V gene encodes CDR1 MNHNS and CDR2 SASEGT. The CDR3 region has the DNA TGTGCCAGCAGTGAAGACAGGGGCTTTCGCAATCAGCCCCAGCATTTT. Encoded protein: CASSEDRGFRNQPQHF.

The genes are TRBV6-5 and TRBJ2-7, with D possibly TRBD1 on 6 matching bases. The CDR3 runs 16 residues. The V end lost 0 bases, the J end lost 2 bases, and 14 bases lay between the germline ends. Germline V CDR1 and CDR2: MNHEY, SVGAGI. The CDR3 is CASSYSTGQRTYEQYF. In nucleotides, the CDR3 is TGTGCCAGCAGTTACTCGACGGGACAAAGGACCTACGAGCAGTACTTC.

The CDR3 spells CASSPRPATGNYEQYF. The CDR3 coding sequence is TGTGCCAGCTCACCACGTCCGGCAACAGGGAACTACGAGCAGTACTTC. The chain links TRBV18 to TRBJ2-7; D is possibly TRBD1 (6 bases). The CDR3 spans 16 residues. Germline V gives CDR1 KGHSH, CDR2 LQKENI. The ends were cut back, 1 base at V and 3 bases at J, with 16 bases in the middle.

In the case of this clone: Other DNA sequences in this specimen translate into the identical CDR3. The V gene is TRBV5-4, the J gene TRBJ2-5, with D hard to call. This CDR3 region has 11 residues. Germline assignment: CDR1 SGHNT and CDR2 YYREEE (reference sequence). Trimming cost V 4 bases and J 2 bases, with 3 bases left between them. The CDR3 nucleotides read TGTGCCAGCAGCCTGCAAGAGACCCAGTACTTC. It yields the protein CASSLQETQYF.

The chain carries TRBV5-1 and TRBJ2-3; D is perhaps TRBD2 (7 bases). The CDR3 covers 15 residues. Trimming shortened V by 5 bases and J by 6 bases, and 19 bases separated the two germline ends. Germline V lookup: CDR1 SGHRS, CDR2 YFSETQ. Here the CDR3 reads CASSLSGGAMDTQYF. CDR3 nucleotide sequence: TGCGCCAGCAGTTTGAGTGGGGGGGCCATGGATACGCAGTATTTT. Complete variable domain (other parts from reference TRBV5-1 and TRBJ2-3): KAGVTQTPRYLIKTRGQQVTLSCSPISGHRSVSWYQQTPGQGLQFLFEYFSETQRNKGNFPGRFSGRQFSNSRSEMNVSTLELGDSALYLCASSLSGGAMDTQYFGPGTRLTVL.